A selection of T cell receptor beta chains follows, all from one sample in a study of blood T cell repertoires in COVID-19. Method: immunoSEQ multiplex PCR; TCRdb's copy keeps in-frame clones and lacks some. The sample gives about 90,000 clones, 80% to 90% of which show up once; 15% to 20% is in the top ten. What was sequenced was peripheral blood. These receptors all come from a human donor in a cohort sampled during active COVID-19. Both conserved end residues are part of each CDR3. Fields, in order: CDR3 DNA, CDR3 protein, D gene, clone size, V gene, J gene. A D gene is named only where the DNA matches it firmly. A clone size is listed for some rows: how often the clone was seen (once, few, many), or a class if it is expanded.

cdr3_nt: TGTGCCAGCAGCGGGCAAAACACCGGGGAGCTGTTTTTT; cdr3_aa: CASSGQNTGELFF; d_call: .; clone_size: few; v_call: TRBV14; j_call: TRBJ2-2
cdr3_nt: TGTGCCAGCAGCTTAACTAGTGCCCTAGAGACCCAGTACTTC; cdr3_aa: CASSLTSALETQYF; d_call: .; clone_size: .; v_call: TRBV7-9; j_call: TRBJ2-5
cdr3_nt: TGTGCCAGCAGCGAGCCGGGACTCCCCACAGATACGCAGTATTTT; cdr3_aa: CASSEPGLPTDTQYF; d_call: .; clone_size: .; v_call: TRBV6-2/TRBV6-3; j_call: TRBJ2-3
cdr3_nt: TGTGCCACCGGCTCCCAGGGCTTTAGCAATCAGCCCCAGCATTTT; cdr3_aa: CATGSQGFSNQPQHF; d_call: .; clone_size: .; v_call: TRBV24-1; j_call: TRBJ1-5
cdr3_nt: TGTGCCAGCAGCGGAACAACAGGGGGCTTAAAGGGAAACACCATATATTTT; cdr3_aa: CASSGTTGGLKGNTIYF; d_call: TRBD1; clone_size: .; v_call: TRBV9; j_call: TRBJ1-3
cdr3_nt: TGTGCCATCTCGATGGGGGCGAACTATGGCTACACCTTC; cdr3_aa: CAISMGANYGYTF; d_call: .; clone_size: .; v_call: TRBV10-3; j_call: TRBJ1-2
cdr3_nt: TGTGCCAGTAGAATAGCGGGGAACACCGGGGAGCTGTTTTTT; cdr3_aa: CASRIAGNTGELFF; d_call: TRBD2; clone_size: .; v_call: TRBV19; j_call: TRBJ2-2
cdr3_nt: TGTGCCAGCACCGAGGTATGGGGGGACGAGCAGTACTTC; cdr3_aa: CASTEVWGDEQYF; d_call: .; clone_size: .; v_call: TRBV6-5; j_call: TRBJ2-7
cdr3_nt: TGTGCCAGCAGTTCATTAGCGGGGGGGTTCTGGAATGAGCAGTTCTTC; cdr3_aa: CASSSLAGGFWNEQFF; d_call: TRBD2; clone_size: .; v_call: TRBV6-5; j_call: TRBJ2-1
cdr3_nt: TGTGCCTGGAGTTACGGGTATGATTCACCCCTCCACTTT; cdr3_aa: CAWSYGYDSPLHF; d_call: .; clone_size: .; v_call: TRBV30; j_call: TRBJ1-6
cdr3_nt: TGTGCCAGTAGTACTAGCGGGGGGGCCTACAATGAGCAGTTCTTC; cdr3_aa: CASSTSGGAYNEQFF; d_call: TRBD2; clone_size: .; v_call: TRBV19; j_call: TRBJ2-1
cdr3_nt: TGTGCCAGCAGTTTCTCGAGATACAATGAGCAGTTCTTC; cdr3_aa: CASSFSRYNEQFF; d_call: .; clone_size: .; v_call: TRBV27; j_call: TRBJ2-1
cdr3_nt: TGTGCCATCAGTGAGTCGGGTACGGGGGGCTACACCTTC; cdr3_aa: CAISESGTGGYTF; d_call: .; clone_size: .; v_call: TRBV10-3; j_call: TRBJ1-2
cdr3_nt: TGTGCCAGCAGTGGCAGGGATCAGCCCCAGCATTTT; cdr3_aa: CASSGRDQPQHF; d_call: .; clone_size: .; v_call: TRBV14; j_call: TRBJ1-5
cdr3_nt: TGTGCCAGCAGTTTAGCGGGGGCTGGAAATGAAAAACTGTTTTTT; cdr3_aa: CASSLAGAGNEKLFF; d_call: .; clone_size: .; v_call: TRBV28; j_call: TRBJ1-4
cdr3_nt: TGTGCCAGCAGCTTAGGCGGGACAGCCCAAGAGACCCAGTACTTC; cdr3_aa: CASSLGGTAQETQYF; d_call: .; clone_size: .; v_call: TRBV7-7; j_call: TRBJ2-5
cdr3_nt: TGTGCCAGCAGCCAAACCGGGACAGACTCTGGAAACACCATATATTTT; cdr3_aa: CASSQTGTDSGNTIYF; d_call: TRBD1; clone_size: once; v_call: TRBV3-1/TRBV3-2; j_call: TRBJ1-3
cdr3_nt: TGTGCCAGCAGCCAGGGTTCTAGCACAGATACGCAGTATTTT; cdr3_aa: CASSQGSSTDTQYF; d_call: .; clone_size: .; v_call: TRBV7-3; j_call: TRBJ2-3
cdr3_nt: TGTGCCAGCAGCCTGGGACAGGGGGCGCGAGGCTACACCTTC; cdr3_aa: CASSLGQGARGYTF; d_call: TRBD1; clone_size: .; v_call: TRBV3-1/TRBV3-2; j_call: TRBJ1-2
cdr3_nt: TGTGCCAGCGCCGGGACAGGGACGAATCAGCCCCAGCATTTT; cdr3_aa: CASAGTGTNQPQHF; d_call: TRBD1; clone_size: .; v_call: TRBV19; j_call: TRBJ1-5
cdr3_nt: TGTGCCAGCGGCCGGACAGGGGGCTCCCGAAACTATGGCTACACCTTC; cdr3_aa: CASGRTGGSRNYGYTF; d_call: TRBD1; clone_size: .; v_call: TRBV9; j_call: TRBJ1-2
cdr3_nt: TGTGCGACGGGGGGGACAGGGAGTGAAAAACTGTTTTTT; cdr3_aa: CATGGTGSEKLFF; d_call: TRBD1; clone_size: .; v_call: TRBV30; j_call: TRBJ1-4
cdr3_nt: .; cdr3_aa: CASSLGFLADQPQHF; d_call: .; clone_size: once; v_call: TRBV7-8; j_call: TRBJ1-5
cdr3_nt: TGTGCTAGTGGTTTTCCCCGCCCACGGGACAGAACCTACCGCACAGATACGCAGTATTTT; cdr3_aa: CASGFPRPRDRTYRTDTQYF; d_call: TRBD1; clone_size: .; v_call: TRBV12-5; j_call: TRBJ2-3
cdr3_nt: TGTGCCAGCAGCTTACCCAGGGCCCTCTCGGGAAACACCATATATTTT; cdr3_aa: CASSLPRALSGNTIYF; d_call: .; clone_size: few; v_call: TRBV11-2; j_call: TRBJ1-3
cdr3_nt: TGTGCCAGCAGCTTGGTTGGGGGCGCGTCGGACACTGAAGCTTTCTTT; cdr3_aa: CASSLVGGASDTEAFF; d_call: .; clone_size: few; v_call: TRBV5-6; j_call: TRBJ1-1
cdr3_nt: TGTGCCAGCAGTGAATTAGACTCCAGCGGGGATTACGAGCAGTACTTC; cdr3_aa: CASSELDSSGDYEQYF; d_call: TRBD2; clone_size: few; v_call: TRBV25-1; j_call: TRBJ2-7
cdr3_nt: TGTGCCAGCAGACCCGGGACAGGGGGGGTCTATGGCTACACCTTC; cdr3_aa: CASRPGTGGVYGYTF; d_call: TRBD1; clone_size: .; v_call: TRBV28; j_call: TRBJ1-2
cdr3_nt: TGTGCCAGCATGGAAGGGGTTGGAAACACCATATATTTT; cdr3_aa: CASMEGVGNTIYF; d_call: .; clone_size: many; v_call: TRBV2; j_call: TRBJ1-3
cdr3_nt: TGCAGCGTTGAAGCGCAGGGATTGAGCACAGATACGCAGTATTTT; cdr3_aa: CSVEAQGLSTDTQYF; d_call: .; clone_size: .; v_call: TRBV29-1; j_call: TRBJ2-3
cdr3_nt: TGTGCCAGCAGCCAAACGGGACAGCCGAACACCGGGGAGCTGTTTTTT; cdr3_aa: CASSQTGQPNTGELFF; d_call: TRBD1; clone_size: .; v_call: TRBV14; j_call: TRBJ2-2
cdr3_nt: TGTGCCTGGAGGGAGGGACAGGGGGCCTCTGGAAACACCATATATTTT; cdr3_aa: CAWREGQGASGNTIYF; d_call: TRBD1; clone_size: .; v_call: TRBV30; j_call: TRBJ1-3
cdr3_nt: TGTGCCAGTAGTTCTACCCGGACAGGGGAGAGGAACTATGGCTACACCTTC; cdr3_aa: CASSSTRTGERNYGYTF; d_call: TRBD1; clone_size: .; v_call: TRBV19; j_call: TRBJ1-2
cdr3_nt: TGTGCCAGCAGCTTAGCGCGCGCGGGGATGACAGATACGCAGTATTTT; cdr3_aa: CASSLARAGMTDTQYF; d_call: .; clone_size: .; v_call: TRBV7-6; j_call: TRBJ2-3